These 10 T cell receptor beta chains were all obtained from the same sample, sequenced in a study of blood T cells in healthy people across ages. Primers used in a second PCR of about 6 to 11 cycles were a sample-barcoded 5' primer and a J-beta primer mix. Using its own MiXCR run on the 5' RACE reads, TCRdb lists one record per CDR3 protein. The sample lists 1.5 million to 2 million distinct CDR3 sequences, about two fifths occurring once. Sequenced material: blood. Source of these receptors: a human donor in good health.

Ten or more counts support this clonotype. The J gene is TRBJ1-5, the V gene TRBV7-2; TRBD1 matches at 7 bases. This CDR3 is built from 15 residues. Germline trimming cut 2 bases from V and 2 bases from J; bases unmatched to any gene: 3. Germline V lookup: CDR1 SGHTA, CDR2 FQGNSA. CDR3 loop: CASSLNRGGNQPQHF. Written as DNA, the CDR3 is TGTGCCAGCAGCTTAAACAGGGGTGGCAATCAGCCCCAGCATTTT.

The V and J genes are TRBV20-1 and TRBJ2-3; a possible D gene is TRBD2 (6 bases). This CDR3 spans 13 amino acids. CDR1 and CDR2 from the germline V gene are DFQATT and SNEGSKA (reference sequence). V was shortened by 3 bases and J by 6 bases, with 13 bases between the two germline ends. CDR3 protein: CSARGGAYDTQYF. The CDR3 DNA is TGCAGTGCTAGGGGGGGAGCGTACGATACGCAGTATTTT.

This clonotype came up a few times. CDR3 residues: CASSLQIGSDEQFF. The CDR3 nucleotides are TGTGCCAGCAGCTTACAAATAGGGAGCGATGAGCAGTTCTTC. V and J are TRBV11-2 and TRBJ2-1, with a weak D call TRBD2 (5 bases). V lost 2 bases and J 8 bases, leaving 13 bases between the germline ends. Germline V gene sequence: CDR1 SGHAT, CDR2 FQNNGV. This CDR3 comprises 14 residues.

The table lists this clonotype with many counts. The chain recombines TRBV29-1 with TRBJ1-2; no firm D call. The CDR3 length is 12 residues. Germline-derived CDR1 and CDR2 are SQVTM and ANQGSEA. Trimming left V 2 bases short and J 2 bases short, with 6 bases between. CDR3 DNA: TGCAGCGTTGAATGGCAGAACTATGGCTACACCTTC. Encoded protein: CSVEWQNYGYTF.

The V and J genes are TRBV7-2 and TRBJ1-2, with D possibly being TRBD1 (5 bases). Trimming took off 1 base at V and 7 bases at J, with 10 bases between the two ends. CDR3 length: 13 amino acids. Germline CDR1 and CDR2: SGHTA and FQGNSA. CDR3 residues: CASSLVKGRGYTF. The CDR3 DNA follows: TGTGCCAGCAGCTTAGTAAAGGGGCGTGGCTACACCTTC. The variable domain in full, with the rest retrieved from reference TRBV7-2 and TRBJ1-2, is GAGVSQSPSNKVTEKGKDVELRCDPISGHTALYWYRQSLGQGLEFLIYFQGNSAPDKSGLPSDRFSAERTGGSVSTLTIQRTQQEDSAVYLCASSLVKGRGYTFGSGTRLTVV.

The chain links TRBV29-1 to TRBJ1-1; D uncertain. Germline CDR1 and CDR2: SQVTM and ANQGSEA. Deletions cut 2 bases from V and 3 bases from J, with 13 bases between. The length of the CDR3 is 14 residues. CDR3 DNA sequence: TGCAGCGTTGAACGGGGTTCCGTGCACACTGAAGCTTTCTTT. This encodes CSVERGSVHTEAFF.

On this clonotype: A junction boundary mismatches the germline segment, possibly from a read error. The DNA for the CDR3 is TGCACCAGCAGCCCCAGGGGGGGATTAGGGATCTATGGCTACACCTTC. This gives the protein CTSSPRGGLGIYGYTF. The V gene is TRBV4-1, the J gene TRBJ1-2, with 7 bases lining up with TRBD1. Per the germline V gene, CDR1 is MGHRA and CDR2 is YSYEKL. The CDR3 sequence is 16 residues long.

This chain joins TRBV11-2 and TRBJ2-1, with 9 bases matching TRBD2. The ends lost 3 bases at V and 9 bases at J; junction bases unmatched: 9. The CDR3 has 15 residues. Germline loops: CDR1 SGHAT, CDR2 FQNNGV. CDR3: CASSLTAGGPGEQFF. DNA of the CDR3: TGTGCCAGCAGCTTGACGGCGGGGGGGCCCGGTGAGCAGTTCTTC.

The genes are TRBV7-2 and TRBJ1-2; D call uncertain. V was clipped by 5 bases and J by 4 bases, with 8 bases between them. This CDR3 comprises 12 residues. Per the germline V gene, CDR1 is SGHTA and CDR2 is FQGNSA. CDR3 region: CASSRVFYGYTF. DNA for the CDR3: TGTGCCAGCAGCCGGGTCTTCTATGGCTACACCTTC.

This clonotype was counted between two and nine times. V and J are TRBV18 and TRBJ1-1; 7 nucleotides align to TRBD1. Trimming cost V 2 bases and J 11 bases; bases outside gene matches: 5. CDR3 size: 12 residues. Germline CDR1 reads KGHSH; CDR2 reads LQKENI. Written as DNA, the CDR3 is TGTGCCAGCTCACCAAGAAGGGGGCACGCTTTCTTT. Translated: CASSPRRGHAFF.